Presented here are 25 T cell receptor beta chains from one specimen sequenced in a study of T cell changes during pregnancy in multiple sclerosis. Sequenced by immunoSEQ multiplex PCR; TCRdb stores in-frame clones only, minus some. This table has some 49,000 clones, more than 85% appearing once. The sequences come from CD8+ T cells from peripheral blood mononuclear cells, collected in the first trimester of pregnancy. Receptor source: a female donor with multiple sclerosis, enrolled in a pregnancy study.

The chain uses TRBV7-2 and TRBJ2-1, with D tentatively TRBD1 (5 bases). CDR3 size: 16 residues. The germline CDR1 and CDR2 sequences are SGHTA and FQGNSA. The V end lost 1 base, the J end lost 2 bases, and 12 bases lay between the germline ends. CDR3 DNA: TGTGCCAGCAGCTTAGGATGGGCAGGGACCTACAATGAGCAGTTCTTC. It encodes CASSLGWAGTYNEQFF.

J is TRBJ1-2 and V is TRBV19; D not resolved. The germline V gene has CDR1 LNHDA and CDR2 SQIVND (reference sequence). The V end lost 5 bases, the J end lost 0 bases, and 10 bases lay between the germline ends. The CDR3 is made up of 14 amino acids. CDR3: CASSPSVSNYGYTF. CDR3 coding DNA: TGTGCCAGTAGTCCTTCGGTCTCTAACTATGGCTACACCTTC.

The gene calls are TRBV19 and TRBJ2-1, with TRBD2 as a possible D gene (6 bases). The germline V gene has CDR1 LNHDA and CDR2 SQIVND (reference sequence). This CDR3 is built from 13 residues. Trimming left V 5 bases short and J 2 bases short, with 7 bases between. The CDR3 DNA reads TGTGCCAGTAGTTGGGAGGCCTACAATGAGCAGTTCTTC. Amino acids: CASSWEAYNEQFF.

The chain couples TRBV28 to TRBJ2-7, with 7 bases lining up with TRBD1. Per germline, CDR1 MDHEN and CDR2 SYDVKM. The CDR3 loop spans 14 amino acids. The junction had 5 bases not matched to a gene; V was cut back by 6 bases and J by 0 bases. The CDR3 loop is CASRETGVSYEQYF. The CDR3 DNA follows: TGTGCCAGCAGGGAAACAGGGGTCTCCTACGAGCAGTACTTC.

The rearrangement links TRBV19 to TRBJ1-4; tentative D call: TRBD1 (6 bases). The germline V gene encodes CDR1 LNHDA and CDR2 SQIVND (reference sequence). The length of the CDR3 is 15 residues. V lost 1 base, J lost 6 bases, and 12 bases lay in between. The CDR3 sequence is CASSIARGRDEKLFF. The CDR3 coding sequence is TGTGCCAGTAGTATAGCCAGGGGTAGAGATGAAAAACTGTTTTTT.

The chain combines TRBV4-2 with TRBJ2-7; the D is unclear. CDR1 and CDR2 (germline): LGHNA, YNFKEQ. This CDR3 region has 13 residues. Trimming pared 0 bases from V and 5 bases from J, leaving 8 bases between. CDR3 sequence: CASSQETPHEQYF. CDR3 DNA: TGTGCCAGCAGCCAAGAAACTCCCCACGAGCAGTACTTC.

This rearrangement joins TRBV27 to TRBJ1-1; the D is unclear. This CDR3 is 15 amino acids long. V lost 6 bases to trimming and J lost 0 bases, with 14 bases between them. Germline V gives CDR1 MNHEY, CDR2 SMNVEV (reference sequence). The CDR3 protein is CASSSLGSMNTEAFF. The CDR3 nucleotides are TGTGCCAGCAGCTCTCTCGGGTCGATGAACACTGAAGCTTTCTTT.

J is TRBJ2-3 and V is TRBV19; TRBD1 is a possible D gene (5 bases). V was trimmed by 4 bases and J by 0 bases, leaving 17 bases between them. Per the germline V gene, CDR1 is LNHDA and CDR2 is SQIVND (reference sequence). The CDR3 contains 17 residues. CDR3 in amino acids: CASSTLGHLTSTDTQYF. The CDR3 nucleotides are TGTGCCAGTAGTACACTTGGACACCTGACTAGCACAGATACGCAGTATTTT.

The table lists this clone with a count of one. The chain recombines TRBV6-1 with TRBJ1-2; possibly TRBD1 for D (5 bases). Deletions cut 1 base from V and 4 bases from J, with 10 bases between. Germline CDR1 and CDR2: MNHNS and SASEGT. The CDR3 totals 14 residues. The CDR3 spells CASSEGGVPYGYTF. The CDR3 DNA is TGTGCCAGCAGTGAAGGGGGGGTTCCCTATGGCTACACCTTC.

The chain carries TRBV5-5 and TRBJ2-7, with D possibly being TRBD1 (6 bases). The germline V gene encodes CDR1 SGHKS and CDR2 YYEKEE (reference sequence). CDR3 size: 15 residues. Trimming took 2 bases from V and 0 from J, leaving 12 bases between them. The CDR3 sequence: CASSFVRRGSYEQYF. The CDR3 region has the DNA TGTGCCAGCAGCTTTGTCCGCAGGGGCTCCTACGAGCAGTACTTC.

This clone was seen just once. The CDR3, as DNA: TGTGCCAGCAGCGGAGGGGACTCGGCTCGCACAGATACGCAGTATTTT. Translation: CASSGGDSARTDTQYF. This rearrangement joins TRBV9 to TRBJ2-3; D is perhaps TRBD2 (6 bases). Between the trimmed V and J ends, which lost 3 bases and 1 base, there was a span of 15 bases. There are 16 residues in the CDR3. CDR1 SGDLS and CDR2 YYNGEE come from the germline V gene.

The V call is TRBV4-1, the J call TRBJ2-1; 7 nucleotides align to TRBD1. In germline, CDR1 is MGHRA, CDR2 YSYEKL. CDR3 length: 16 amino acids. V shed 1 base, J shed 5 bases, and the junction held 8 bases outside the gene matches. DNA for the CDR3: TGCGCCAGCAGCCAAGCTCCGGGACAGTACAACAATGAGCAGTTCTTC. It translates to CASSQAPGQYNNEQFF.

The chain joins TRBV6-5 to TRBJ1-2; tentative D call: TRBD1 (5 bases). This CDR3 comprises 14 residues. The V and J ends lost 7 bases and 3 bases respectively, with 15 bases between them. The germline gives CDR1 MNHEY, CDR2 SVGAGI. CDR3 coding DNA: TGTGCCAGCACTCGGCGGGGGGACGACTATGGCTACACCTTC. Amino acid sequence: CASTRRGDDYGYTF.

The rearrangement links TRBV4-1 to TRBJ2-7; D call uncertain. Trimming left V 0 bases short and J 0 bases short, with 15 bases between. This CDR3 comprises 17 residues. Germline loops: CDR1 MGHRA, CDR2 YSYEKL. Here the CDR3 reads CASSQDGLATASYEQYF. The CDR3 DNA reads TGCGCCAGCAGCCAAGATGGATTGGCCACAGCCTCCTACGAGCAGTACTTC.

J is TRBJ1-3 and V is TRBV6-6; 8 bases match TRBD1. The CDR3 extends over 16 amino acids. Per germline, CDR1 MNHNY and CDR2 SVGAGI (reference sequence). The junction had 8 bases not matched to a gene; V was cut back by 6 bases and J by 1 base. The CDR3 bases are TGTGCCAGCAGAAGGGACAGGTGGTATTCTGGAAACACCATATATTTT. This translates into CASRRDRWYSGNTIYF.

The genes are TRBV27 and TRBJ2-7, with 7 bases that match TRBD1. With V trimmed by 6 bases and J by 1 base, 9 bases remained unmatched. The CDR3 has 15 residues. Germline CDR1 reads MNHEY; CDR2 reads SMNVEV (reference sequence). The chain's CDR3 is CASSATDRASYEQYF. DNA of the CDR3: TGTGCCAGCAGCGCAACCGACAGGGCATCCTACGAGCAGTACTTC.

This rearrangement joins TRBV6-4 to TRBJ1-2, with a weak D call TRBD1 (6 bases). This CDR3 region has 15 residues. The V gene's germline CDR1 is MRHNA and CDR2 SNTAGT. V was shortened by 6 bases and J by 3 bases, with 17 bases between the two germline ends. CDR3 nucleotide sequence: TGTGCCAGCAGGTCCGAAGCAGGGGTAGACTATGGCTACACCTTC. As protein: CASRSEAGVDYGYTF.

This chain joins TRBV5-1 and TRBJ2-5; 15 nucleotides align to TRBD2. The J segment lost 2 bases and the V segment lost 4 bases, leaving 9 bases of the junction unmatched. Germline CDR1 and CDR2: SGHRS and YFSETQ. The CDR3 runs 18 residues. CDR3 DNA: TGCGCCAGCAGCCCGGGACTAGCGGGAGGACCGGGTCAAGAGACCCAGTACTTC. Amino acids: CASSPGLAGGPGQETQYF.

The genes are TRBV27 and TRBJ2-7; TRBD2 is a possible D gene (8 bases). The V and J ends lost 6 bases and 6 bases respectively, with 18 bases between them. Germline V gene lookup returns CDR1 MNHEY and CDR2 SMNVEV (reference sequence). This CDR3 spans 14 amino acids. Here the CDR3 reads CASRDREGAREQYF. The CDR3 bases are TGTGCCAGCAGAGATCGGGAGGGGGCTCGCGAGCAGTACTTC.

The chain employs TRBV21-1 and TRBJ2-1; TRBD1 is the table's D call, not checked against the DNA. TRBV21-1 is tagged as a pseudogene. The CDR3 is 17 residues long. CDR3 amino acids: CARFWTISYISGNEQFF. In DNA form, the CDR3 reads TGTGCCAGGTTCTGGACAATCTCCTACATTTCAGGCAATGAGCAGTTCTTC.

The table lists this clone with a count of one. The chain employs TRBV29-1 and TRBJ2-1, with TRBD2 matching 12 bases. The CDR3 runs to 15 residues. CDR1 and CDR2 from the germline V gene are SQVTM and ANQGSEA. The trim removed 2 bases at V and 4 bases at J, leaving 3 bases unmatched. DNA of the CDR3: TGCAGCGTTGAAACCGGGACTAGCGGGTACAATGAGCAGTTCTTC. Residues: CSVETGTSGYNEQFF.

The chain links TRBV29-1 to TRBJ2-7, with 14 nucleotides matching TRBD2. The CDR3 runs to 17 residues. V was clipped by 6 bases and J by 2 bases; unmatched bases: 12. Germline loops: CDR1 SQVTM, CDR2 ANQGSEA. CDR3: CSVLGTSGSATPYEQYF. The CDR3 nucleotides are TGCAGCGTCCTCGGGACTAGCGGGAGCGCTACTCCCTACGAGCAGTACTTC.

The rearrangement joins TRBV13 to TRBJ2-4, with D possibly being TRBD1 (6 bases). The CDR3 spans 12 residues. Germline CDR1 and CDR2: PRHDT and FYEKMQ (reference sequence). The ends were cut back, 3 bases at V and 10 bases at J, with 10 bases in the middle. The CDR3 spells CASSLGDKIQYF. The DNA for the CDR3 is TGTGCCAGCAGCTTGGGGGACAAAATTCAGTACTTC.

DNA of the CDR3: TGCGCCAGCAGTGAAGGGGCTAGCGGCTCCTACGAGCAGTACTTC. Translating gives CASSEGASGSYEQYF. J is TRBJ2-7 and V is TRBV10-1; TRBD2 matches 7 bases. Trimming removed 3 bases from V and 0 bases from J; junction bases left unmatched: 5. Germline CDR1 WNHNN, CDR2 SYGVQD (reference sequence). The CDR3 is made up of 15 amino acids.

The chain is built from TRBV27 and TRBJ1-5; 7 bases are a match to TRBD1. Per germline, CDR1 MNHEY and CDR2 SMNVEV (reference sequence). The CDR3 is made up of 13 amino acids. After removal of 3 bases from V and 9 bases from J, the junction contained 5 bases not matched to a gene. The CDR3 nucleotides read TGTGCCAGCAGTTTGGGACAGAAATCGCCCCAGCATTTT. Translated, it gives CASSLGQKSPQHF.